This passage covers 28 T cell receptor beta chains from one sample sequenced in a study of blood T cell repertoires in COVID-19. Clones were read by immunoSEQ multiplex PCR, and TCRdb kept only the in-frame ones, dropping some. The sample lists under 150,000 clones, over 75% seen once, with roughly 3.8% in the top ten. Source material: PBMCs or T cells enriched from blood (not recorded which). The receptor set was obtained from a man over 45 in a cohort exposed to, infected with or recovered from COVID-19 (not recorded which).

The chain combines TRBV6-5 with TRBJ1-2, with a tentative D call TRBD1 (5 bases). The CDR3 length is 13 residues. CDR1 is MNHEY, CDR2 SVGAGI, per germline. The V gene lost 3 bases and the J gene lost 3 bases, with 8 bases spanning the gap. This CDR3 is CASSYGGDYGYTF. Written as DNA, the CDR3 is TGTGCCAGCAGTTATGGGGGGGACTATGGCTACACCTTC.

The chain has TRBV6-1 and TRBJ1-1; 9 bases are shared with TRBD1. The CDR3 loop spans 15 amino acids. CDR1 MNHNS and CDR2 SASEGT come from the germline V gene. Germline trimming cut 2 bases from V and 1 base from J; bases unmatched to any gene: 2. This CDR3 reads CASSERTGANTEAFF. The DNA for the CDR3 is TGTGCCAGCAGTGAACGGACAGGGGCGAACACTGAAGCTTTCTTT.

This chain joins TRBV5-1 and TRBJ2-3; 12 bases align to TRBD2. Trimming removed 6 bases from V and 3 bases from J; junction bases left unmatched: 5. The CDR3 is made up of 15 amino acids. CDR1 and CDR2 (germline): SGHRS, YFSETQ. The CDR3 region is CASTPSGGETDTQYF. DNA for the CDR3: TGCGCCAGCACCCCTAGCGGGGGGGAAACAGATACGCAGTATTTT.

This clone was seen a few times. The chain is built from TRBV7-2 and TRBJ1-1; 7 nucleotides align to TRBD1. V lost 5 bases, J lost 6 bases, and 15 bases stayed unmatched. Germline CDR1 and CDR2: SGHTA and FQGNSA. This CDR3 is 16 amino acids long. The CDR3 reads CASSLRTGTAQSEAFF. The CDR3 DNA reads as TGTGCCAGCAGCCTTCGGACAGGAACAGCTCAGTCTGAAGCTTTCTTT.

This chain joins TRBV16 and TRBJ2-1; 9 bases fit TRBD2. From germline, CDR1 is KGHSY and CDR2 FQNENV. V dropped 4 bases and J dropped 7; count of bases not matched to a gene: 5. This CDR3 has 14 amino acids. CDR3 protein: CASSPGLARNEQFF. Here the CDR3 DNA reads TGTGCCAGCAGCCCCGGACTAGCGAGGAATGAGCAGTTCTTC.

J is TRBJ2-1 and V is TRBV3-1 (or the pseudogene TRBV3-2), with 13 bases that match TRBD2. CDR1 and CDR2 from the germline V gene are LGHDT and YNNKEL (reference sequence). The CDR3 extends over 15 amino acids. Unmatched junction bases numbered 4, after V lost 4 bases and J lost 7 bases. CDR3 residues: CASSPLAGGLNEQFF. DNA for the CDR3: TGTGCCAGCAGCCCACTAGCGGGAGGGCTGAATGAGCAGTTCTTC.

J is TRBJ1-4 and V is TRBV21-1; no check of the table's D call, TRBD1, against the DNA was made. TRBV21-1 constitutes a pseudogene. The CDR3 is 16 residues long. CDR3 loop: CASSHRQGTTNEKLFF. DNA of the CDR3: TGTGCCAGCAGCCACCGACAGGGGACAACTAATGAAAAACTGTTTTTT.

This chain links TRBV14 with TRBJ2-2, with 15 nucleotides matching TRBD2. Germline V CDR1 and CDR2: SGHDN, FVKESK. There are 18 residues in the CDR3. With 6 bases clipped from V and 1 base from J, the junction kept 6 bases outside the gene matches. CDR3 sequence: CASSFGLAGGRNTGELFF. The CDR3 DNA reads TGTGCCAGCAGTTTCGGACTAGCGGGAGGGAGGAACACCGGGGAGCTGTTTTTT.

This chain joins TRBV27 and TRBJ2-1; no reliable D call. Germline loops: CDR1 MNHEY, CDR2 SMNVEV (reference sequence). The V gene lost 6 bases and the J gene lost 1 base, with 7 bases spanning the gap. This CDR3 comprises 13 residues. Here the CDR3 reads CASRSLSYNEQFF. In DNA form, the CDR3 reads TGTGCCAGCAGATCCCTGTCCTACAATGAGCAGTTCTTC.

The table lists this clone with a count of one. CDR3 nucleotide sequence: TGTGCCAGCAGTTACGGTCGGGGGGGGGCCCGTGAGCAGTTCTTC. This gives the protein CASSYGRGGAREQFF. This rearrangement joins TRBV27 to TRBJ2-1; 8 bases match TRBD2. This CDR3 has 15 residues. The V segment lost 4 bases and the J segment 9 bases; nucleotides outside the gene matches: 11. Germline V CDR1 and CDR2: MNHEY, SMNVEV (reference sequence).

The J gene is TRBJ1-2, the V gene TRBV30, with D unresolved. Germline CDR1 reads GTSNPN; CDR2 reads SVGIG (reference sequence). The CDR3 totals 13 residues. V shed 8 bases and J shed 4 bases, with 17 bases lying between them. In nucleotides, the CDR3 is TGTGCCACGATGGGAGCTGGATTCTATGGCTACACCTTC. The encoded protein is CATMGAGFYGYTF.

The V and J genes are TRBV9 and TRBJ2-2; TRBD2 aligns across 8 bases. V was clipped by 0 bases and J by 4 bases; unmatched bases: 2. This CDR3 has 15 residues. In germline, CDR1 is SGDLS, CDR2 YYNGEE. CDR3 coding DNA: TGTGCCAGCAGCGTAGAGGGACTAGGCACCGGGGAGCTGTTTTTT. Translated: CASSVEGLGTGELFF.

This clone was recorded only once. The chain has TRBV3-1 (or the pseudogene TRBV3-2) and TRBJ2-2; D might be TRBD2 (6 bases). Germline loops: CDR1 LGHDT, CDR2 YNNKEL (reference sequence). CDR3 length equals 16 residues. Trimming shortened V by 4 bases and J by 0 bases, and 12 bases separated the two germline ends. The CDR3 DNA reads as TGTGCCAGCAGCCGCCCGGGACTCACGAACACCGGGGAGCTGTTTTTT. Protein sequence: CASSRPGLTNTGELFF.

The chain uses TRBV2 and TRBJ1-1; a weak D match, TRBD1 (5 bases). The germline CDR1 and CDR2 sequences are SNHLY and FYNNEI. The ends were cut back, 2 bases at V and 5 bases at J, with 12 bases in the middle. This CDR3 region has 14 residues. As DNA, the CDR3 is TGTGCCAGCAGTGAATCCGGGGGAATTACTGAAGCTTTCTTT. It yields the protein CASSESGGITEAFF.

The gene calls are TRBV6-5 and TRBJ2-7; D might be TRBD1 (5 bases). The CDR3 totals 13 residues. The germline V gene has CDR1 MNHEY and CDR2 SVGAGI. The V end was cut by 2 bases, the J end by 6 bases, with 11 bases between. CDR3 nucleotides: TGTGCCAGCAGTTACACAGGCACCGCCGAGCAGTACTTC. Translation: CASSYTGTAEQYF.

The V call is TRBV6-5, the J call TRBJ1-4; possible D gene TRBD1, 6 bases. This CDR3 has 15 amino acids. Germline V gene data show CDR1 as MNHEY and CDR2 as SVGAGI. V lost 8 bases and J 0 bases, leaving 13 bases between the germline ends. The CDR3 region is CASARQAATNEKLFF. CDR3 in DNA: TGTGCCAGCGCCCGACAGGCTGCAACTAATGAAAAACTGTTTTTT.

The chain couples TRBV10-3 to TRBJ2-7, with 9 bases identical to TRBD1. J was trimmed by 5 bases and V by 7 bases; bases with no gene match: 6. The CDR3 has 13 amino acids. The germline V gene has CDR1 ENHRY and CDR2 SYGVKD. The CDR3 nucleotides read TGTGCCATCATGGAACAGGGGGCAAACGAGCAGTACTTC. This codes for CAIMEQGANEQYF.

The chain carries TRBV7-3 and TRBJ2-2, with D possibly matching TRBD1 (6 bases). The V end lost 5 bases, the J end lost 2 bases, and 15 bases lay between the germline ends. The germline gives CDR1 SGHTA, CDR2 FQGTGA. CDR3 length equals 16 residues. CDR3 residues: CASSPQGTPNTGELFF. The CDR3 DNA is TGTGCCAGCAGCCCCCAGGGGACCCCTAACACCGGGGAGCTGTTTTTT.

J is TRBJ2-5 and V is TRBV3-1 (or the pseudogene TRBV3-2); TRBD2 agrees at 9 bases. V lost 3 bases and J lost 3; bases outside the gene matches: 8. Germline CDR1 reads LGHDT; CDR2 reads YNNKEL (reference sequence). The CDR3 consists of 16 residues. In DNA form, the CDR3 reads TGTGCCAGCAGCCAGGGGGGGGCTAGCGGGGAAGAGACCCAGTACTTC. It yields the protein CASSQGGASGEETQYF.

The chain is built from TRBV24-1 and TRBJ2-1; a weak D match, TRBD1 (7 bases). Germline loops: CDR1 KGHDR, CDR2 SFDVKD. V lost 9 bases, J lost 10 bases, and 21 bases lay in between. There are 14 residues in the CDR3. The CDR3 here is CATSGTAGGGEQFF. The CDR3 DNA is TGTGCCACCTCGGGGACTGCAGGGGGTGGGGAGCAGTTCTTC.

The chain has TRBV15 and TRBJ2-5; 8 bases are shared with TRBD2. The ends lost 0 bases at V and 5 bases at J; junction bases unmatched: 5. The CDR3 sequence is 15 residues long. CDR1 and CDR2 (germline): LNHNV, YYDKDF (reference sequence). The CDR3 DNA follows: TGTGCCACCAGCAGAGAAGCGGGAGTCCCCGAGACCCAGTACTTC. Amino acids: CATSREAGVPETQYF.

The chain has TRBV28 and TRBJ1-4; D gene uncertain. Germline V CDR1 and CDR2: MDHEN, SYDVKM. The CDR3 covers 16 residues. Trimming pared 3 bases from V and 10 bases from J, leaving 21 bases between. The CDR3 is CASSFRQISGRGKLFF. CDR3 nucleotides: TGTGCCAGCAGTTTTCGGCAGATCAGTGGGCGGGGAAAACTGTTTTTT.

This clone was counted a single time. CDR3 in DNA: TGTGCCAGCAGCTTAGCGGTAGCGGGAGGGCCTGGCAACACCGGGGAGCTGTTTTTT. Translating gives CASSLAVAGGPGNTGELFF. This chain joins TRBV7-8 and TRBJ2-2; 11 bases fit TRBD2. The CDR3 has 19 residues. Germline V CDR1 and CDR2: SGHVS, FQNEAQ. The V segment lost 0 bases and the J segment 2 bases; nucleotides outside the gene matches: 8.

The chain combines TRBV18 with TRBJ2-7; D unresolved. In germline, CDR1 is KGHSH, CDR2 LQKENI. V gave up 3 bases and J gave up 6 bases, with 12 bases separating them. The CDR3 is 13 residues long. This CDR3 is CASSPSERLEQYF. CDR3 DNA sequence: TGTGCCAGCTCACCCTCCGAAAGACTCGAGCAGTACTTC. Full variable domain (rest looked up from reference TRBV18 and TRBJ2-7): NAGVMQNPRHLVRRRGQEARLRCSPMKGHSHVYWYRQLPEEGLKFMVYLQKENIIDESGMPKERFSAEFPKEGPSILRIQQVVRGDSAAYFCASSPSERLEQYFGPGTRLTVT.

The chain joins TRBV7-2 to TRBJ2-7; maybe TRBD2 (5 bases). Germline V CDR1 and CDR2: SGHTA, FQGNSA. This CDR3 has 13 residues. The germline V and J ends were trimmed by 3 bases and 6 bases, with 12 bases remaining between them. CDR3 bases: TGTGCCAGCAGCTTTGAGGGTCTCAGCGAGCAGTACTTC. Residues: CASSFEGLSEQYF. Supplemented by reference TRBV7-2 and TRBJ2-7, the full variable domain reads GAGVSQSPSNKVTEKGKDVELRCDPISGHTALYWYRQSLGQGLEFLIYFQGNSAPDKSGLPSDRFSAERTGGSVSTLTIQRTQQEDSAVYLCASSFEGLSEQYFGPGTRLTVT.

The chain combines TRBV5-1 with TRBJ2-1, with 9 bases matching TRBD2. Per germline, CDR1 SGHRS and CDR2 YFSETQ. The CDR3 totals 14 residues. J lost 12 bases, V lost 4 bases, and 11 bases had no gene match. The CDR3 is CASSPGLAEDGQFF. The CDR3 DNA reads TGCGCCAGCAGCCCGGGACTAGCCGAGGATGGGCAGTTCTTC.

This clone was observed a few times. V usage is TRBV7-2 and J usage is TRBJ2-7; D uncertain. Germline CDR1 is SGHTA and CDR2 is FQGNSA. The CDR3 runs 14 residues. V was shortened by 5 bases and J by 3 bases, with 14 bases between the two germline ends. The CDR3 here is CASSPPEWNYEQYF. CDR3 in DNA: TGTGCCAGCAGCCCCCCGGAGTGGAACTACGAGCAGTACTTC.

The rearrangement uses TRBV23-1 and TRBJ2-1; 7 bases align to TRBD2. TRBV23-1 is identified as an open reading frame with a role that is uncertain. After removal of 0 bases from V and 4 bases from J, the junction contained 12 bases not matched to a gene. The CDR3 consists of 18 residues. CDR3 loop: CASSQSRNSSGSYNEQFF. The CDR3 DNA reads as TGCGCCAGCAGTCAATCCCGCAATTCTAGCGGTTCTTACAATGAGCAGTTCTTC.